The entry below describes one T cell receptor (beta chain). The CDR3 covers 13 residues. V shed 5 bases and J shed 4 bases, with 11 bases lying between them. The germline gives CDR1 SGHTA, CDR2 FQGTGA. This specimen comes from a study of blood T cell repertoires in COVID-19. Repertoires were generated with immunoSEQ multiplex PCR, while TCRdb's copy carries only in-frame clones and drops some. The table records more than 200,000 clones, approximately 80% of them present only once. Sequencing was carried out using peripheral blood. This receptor was identified in a woman aged 80 or over with COVID-19, enrolled during active disease. The gene calls are TRBV7-3 and TRBJ2-5; tentatively, D is TRBD2 (6 bases). The CDR3 DNA reads as TGTGCCAGCAGCCCGGCGGGGCTAGAGACCCAGTACTTC. This sequence encodes CASSPAGLETQYF.